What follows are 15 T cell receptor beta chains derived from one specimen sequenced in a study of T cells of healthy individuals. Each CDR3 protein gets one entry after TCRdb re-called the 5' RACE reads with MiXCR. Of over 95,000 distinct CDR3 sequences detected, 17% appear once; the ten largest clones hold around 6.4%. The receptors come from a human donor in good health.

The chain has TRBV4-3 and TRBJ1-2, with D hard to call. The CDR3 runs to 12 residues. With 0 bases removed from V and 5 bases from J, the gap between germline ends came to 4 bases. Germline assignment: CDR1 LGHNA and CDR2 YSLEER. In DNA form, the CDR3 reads TGCGCCAGCAGCCAAGATAATTATGGCTACACCTTC. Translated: CASSQDNYGYTF.

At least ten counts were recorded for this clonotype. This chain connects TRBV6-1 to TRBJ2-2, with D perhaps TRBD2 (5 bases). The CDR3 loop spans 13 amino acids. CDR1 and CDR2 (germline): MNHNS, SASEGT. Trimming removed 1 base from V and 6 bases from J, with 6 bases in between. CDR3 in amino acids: CASSEGEPGELFF. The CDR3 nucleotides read TGTGCCAGCAGTGAAGGGGAGCCCGGGGAGCTGTTTTTT.

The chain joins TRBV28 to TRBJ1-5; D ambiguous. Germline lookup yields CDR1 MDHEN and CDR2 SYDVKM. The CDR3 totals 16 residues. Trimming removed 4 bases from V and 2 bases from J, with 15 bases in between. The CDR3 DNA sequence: TGTGCCAGCAGTTCGGCCAGCGACGGGGGCAATCAGCCCCAGCATTTT. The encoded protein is CASSSASDGGNQPQHF.

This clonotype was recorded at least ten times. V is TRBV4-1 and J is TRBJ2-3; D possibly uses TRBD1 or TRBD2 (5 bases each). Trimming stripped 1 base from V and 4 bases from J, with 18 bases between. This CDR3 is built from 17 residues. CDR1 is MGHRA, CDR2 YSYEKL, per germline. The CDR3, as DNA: TGCGCCAGCAGCCAAGTGGGGACCAAATATATGCCAGATACGCAGTATTTT. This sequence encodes CASSQVGTKYMPDTQYF.

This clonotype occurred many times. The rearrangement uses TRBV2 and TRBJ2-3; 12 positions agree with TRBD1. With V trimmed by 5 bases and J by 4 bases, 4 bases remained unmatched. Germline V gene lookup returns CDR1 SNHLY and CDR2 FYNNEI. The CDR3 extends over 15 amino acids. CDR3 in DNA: TGTGCCAGCAGTCCCGGGACAGGGGGCGCAGATACGCAGTATTTT. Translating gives CASSPGTGGADTQYF.

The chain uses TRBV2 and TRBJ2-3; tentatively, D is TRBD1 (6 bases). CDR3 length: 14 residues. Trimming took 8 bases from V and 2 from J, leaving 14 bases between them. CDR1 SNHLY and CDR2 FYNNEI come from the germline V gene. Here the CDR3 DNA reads TGTGCCAGCTTAGGGGACATCCCCACAGATACGCAGTATTTT. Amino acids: CASLGDIPTDTQYF.

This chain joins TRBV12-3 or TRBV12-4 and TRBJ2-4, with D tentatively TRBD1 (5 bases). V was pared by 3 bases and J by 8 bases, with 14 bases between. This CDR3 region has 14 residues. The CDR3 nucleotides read TGTGCCAGCAGTTTGTCCCAGGGAAGAGACATTCAGTACTTC. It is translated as CASSLSQGRDIQYF.

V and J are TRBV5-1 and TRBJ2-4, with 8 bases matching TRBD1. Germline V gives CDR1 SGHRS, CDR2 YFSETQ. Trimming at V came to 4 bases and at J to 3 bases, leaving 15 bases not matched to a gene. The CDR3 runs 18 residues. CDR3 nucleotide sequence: TGCGCCAGCAGCACCGGTGCCACAGGGGGGATGATCAAAAACATTCAGTACTTC. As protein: CASSTGATGGMIKNIQYF.

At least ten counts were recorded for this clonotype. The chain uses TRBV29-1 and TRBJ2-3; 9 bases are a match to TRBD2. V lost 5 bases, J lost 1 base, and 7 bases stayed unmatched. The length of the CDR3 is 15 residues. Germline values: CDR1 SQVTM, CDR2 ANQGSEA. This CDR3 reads CSVLLAGGGTDTQYF. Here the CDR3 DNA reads TGCAGCGTTCTACTAGCGGGTGGTGGCACAGATACGCAGTATTTT.

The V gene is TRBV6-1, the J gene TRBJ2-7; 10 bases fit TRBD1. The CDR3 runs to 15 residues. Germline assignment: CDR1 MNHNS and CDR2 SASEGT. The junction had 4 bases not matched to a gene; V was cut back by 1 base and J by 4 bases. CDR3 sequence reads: CASSEGGQGVYEQYF. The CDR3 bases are TGTGCCAGCAGTGAAGGCGGACAGGGGGTTTACGAGCAGTACTTC.

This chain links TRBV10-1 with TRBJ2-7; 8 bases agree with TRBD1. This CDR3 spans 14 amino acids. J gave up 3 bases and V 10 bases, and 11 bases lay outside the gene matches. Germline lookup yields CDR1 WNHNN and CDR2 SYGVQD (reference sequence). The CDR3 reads CANPGQGGFYEQYF. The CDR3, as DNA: TGCGCCAACCCCGGACAGGGTGGTTTCTACGAGCAGTACTTC.

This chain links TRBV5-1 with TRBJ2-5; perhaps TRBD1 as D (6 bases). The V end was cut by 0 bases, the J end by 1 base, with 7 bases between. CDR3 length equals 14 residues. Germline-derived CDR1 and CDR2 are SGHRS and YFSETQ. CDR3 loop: CASSLGQAQETQYF. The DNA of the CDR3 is TGCGCCAGCAGCTTGGGACAGGCCCAAGAGACCCAGTACTTC.

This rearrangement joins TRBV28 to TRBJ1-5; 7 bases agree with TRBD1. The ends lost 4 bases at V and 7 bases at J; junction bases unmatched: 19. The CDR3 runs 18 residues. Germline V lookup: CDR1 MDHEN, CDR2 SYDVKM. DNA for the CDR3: TGTGCCAGCAGTTCCCCTAGGGTGGGGCAGGGGGGTAGACAGCCCCAGCATTTT. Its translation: CASSSPRVGQGGRQPQHF. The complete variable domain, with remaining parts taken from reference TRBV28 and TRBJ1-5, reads DVKVTQSSRYLVKRTGEKVFLECVQDMDHENMFWYRQDPGLGLRLIYFSYDVKMKEKGDIPEGYSVSREKKERFSLILESASTNQTSMYLCASSSPRVGQGGRQPQHFGDGTRLSIL.

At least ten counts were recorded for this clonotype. The CDR3 loop reads CSASTGGYEQYF. The CDR3 DNA reads as TGCAGTGCTAGCACGGGAGGCTACGAGCAGTACTTC. This chain links TRBV20-1 with TRBJ2-7; 7 bases agree with TRBD2. This CDR3 is built from 12 residues. CDR1 DFQATT and CDR2 SNEGSKA come from the germline V gene (reference sequence). The ends lost 3 bases at V and 3 bases at J; junction bases unmatched: 2.

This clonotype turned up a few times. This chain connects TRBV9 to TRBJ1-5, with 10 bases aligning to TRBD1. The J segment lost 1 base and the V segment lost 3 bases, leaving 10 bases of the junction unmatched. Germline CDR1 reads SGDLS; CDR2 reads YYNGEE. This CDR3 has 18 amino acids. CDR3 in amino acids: CASSGGTGDSLSNQPQHF. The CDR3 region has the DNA TGTGCCAGCAGCGGCGGGACAGGGGATTCCCTAAGCAATCAGCCCCAGCATTTT.